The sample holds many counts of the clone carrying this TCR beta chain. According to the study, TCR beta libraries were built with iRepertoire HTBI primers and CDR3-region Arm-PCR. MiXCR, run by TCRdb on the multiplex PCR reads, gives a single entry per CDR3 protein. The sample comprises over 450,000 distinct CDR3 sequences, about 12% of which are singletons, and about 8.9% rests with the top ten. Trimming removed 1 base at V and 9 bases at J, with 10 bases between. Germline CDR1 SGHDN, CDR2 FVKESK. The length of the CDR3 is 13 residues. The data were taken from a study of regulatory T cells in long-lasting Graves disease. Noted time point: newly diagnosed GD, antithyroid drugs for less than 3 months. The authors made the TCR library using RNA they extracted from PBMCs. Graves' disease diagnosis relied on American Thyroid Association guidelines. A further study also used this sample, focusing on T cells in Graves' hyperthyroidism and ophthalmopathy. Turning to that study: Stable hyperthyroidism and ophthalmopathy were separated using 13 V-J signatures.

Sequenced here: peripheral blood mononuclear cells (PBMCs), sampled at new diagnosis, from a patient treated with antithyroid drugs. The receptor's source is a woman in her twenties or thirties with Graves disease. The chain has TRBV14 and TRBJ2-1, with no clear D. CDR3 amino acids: CASSQGVITEQFF. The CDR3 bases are TGTGCCAGCAGCCAAGGGGTGATCACTGAGCAGTTCTTC.